These T cell receptor beta chains were read from a single sample in a study of naive and memory T cell subsets. A single record per CDR3 protein comes from TCRdb applying MiXCR to the UMI-ligation and nested PCR reads. The sample yields about 150,000 distinct CDR3 sequences, 15% to 20% seen once. The sample was naive CD4+ T cells from blood. These receptors came from a human donor in good health. The CDR3 runs from the conserved cysteine through the conserved F or W. Each record gives: D gene, clone size, V gene, J gene, CDR3 protein, CDR3 DNA. D genes are given only for firm matches. The listing skips clone size in some rows; elsewhere it reads once, few, many or a size class.

TRBD1	.	TRBV7-2	TRBJ1-5	CASTRQGGNQPQHF	TGTGCCAGCACCCGACAGGGAGGCAATCAGCCCCAGCATTTT
.	many	TRBV29-1	TRBJ2-1	CSVPRGTNDRHEQFF	TGCAGCGTACCAAGGGGGACTAACGATCGGCATGAGCAGTTCTTC
TRBD2	.	TRBV20-1	TRBJ2-7	CSARATSAYEQYF	TGCAGTGCTAGGGCGACTAGCGCTTACGAGCAGTACTTC
.	few	TRBV30	TRBJ2-2	CAWSMGASGELFF	TGTGCCTGGAGCATGGGGGCATCCGGGGAGCTGTTTTTT
TRBD2	few	TRBV4-1	TRBJ2-2	CASSQDGRDAGLSGELFF	TGCGCCAGCAGCCAAGATGGGAGGGACGCGGGCCTATCCGGGGAGCTGTTTTTT
.	.	TRBV18	TRBJ2-6	CASSPTRGANVLTF	TGTGCCAGCTCCCCCACTCGCGGGGCCAACGTCCTGACTTTC
.	many	TRBV4-2	TRBJ1-2	CASSQDQLGLAYGYTF	TGTGCCAGCAGCCAAGATCAGCTGGGACTCGCCTATGGCTACACCTTC
TRBD2	.	TRBV11-3	TRBJ2-2	CASRLGTSGSTGELFF	TGTGCCAGCAGACTGGGCACTAGCGGGAGTACCGGGGAGCTGTTTTTT
.	.	TRBV11-1	TRBJ1-1	CASSLAAFPFNTEAFF	TGTGCCAGCAGCTTAGCGGCTTTCCCCTTTAACACTGAAGCTTTCTTT
.	.	TRBV7-9	TRBJ1-6	CASSLVLKTRSGSPLHF	TGTGCCAGCAGCTTAGTCCTGAAGACAAGGAGCGGTTCACCCCTCCACTTT